The source of this T cell receptor (beta chain) is a study of beta chain features in type 1 diabetes. Overall study findings and caveats: Sequencing used cDNA, and cells with high TCR expression could therefore be over-represented. The study found that naive, central memory and Treg TCRB repertoires appeared more similar in patients than in healthy donors. Among patients with Type 1 diabetes, TCRB CDR3s were moderately but significantly shorter in every one of the four CD4+ subsets. For type 1 diabetes patients, VDJ junctions showed fewer insertions and more deletions.

The V gene lost 7 bases and the J gene lost 2 bases, with 9 bases spanning the gap. In germline, CDR1 is LNHDA, CDR2 SQIVND (reference sequence). This CDR3 has 14 residues. Turning to this clone: Its specificity is unknown.

Each of the CD4+ naive, central memory, regulatory and stem cell-like memory populations was sorted via CD45RO/CCR7/CD25/CD127/CD95/CD27. Reverse transcription of all isolated RNA meant that expressed TCRB transcripts were sequenced. This table comes from immunoSEQ multiplex PCR, and its TCRdb copy is limited to in-frame clones, with some not included. The table has 680,000 or so clones, around an eighth seen once. The sample comprised naive CD4+ T cells from blood. This chain connects TRBV19 to TRBJ2-6; D not certain. The sequence was obtained from a man between 18 and 35 years old with type 1 diabetes. CDR3 residues: CASMGWPGANVLTF. CDR3 bases: TGTGCCAGTATGGGTTGGCCTGGGGCCAACGTCCTGACTTTC.